This record concerns one TCR beta chain sequence. The data belong to a study of blood T cell repertoires in COVID-19. Study details: Acute and convalescent COVID-19 specimens originated in the United States, Italy and Spain.

Study members were between about 18 and 90 years old and lived in roughly 24 US regions. Assignments of participants to cohorts depended upon their own reported clinical history. Participants in the exposed group had met a COVID-19 case in the 2 weeks before joining the study. The method was immunoSEQ multiplex PCR; TCRdb's version includes in-frame clones alone and lacks a portion of them. The sample holds a few hundred thousand clones, around 90% seen once. V trimming: 10 bases; J trimming: 2 bases; junction bases outside the gene matches: 8. The length of the CDR3 is 15 residues. Germline CDR1 is LNHDA and CDR2 is SQIVND (reference sequence).

V usage is TRBV19 and J usage is TRBJ1-6, with 7 bases matching TRBD1. The sequenced material came from PBMCs or T cells enriched from blood (not recorded which). This TCR was sampled from a man aged 25 to 40 who had been exposed to COVID-19. The CDR3, as DNA: TGTGCCACCGGAGCGACAGGGACCTATAATTCACCCCTCCACTTT. It is translated as CATGATGTYNSPLHF.